Below, one T cell receptor beta chain is given with its context. The target antigen is unknown. One end of the junction varies from germline; a read error may be responsible. Germline V gene sequence: CDR1 SSHAT, CDR2 FNYEAQ (reference sequence). CDR3 length: 13 residues. TCRdb called the 5' RACE reads again in MiXCR, with one record for every CDR3 protein. The repertoire holds roughly 450,000 distinct CDR3 sequences, roughly 18% seen once, with around a fifth in the top ten. This sample is part of a study of T-cell memory formation after mild COVID-19. General study results and limits: The study detected some responding clones in pre-infection memory, suggesting cross-reactive memory joined. CD4+ bias marked clones expanding day 15 to 37, unlike balanced contracting clones. Second-wave clones peaking on day 37 lacked confirmed SARS-CoV-2 specificity.

The sequencing input was PBMCs or a T cell subset sorted from them (not recorded which). The chain is built from TRBV7-7 and TRBJ2-3; D unclear. This TCR was sampled from a man aged 18-30 years who had mild COVID-19 (a few samples of this study predate the infection). Cell type and time point are not known. The CDR3 loop is CASSLHNTDTQYF. DNA of the CDR3: TGTGCTAGCAGCTTGCACAACACAGATACGCAGTATTTT.